The 23 T cell receptor beta chains reported below all come from one sample, sequenced in a study of blood T cells in healthy people across ages. Combining a sample-barcoded 5' primer with a J-beta primer mix, a second PCR ran for 7 to 11 cycles. Via MiXCR, TCRdb re-called the 5' RACE reads, giving one row per CDR3 protein. The sample lists roughly 860,000 distinct CDR3 sequences, around 62% occurring once. Sequenced material: blood. These receptors were obtained from a man aged 25-40 years in good health.

The sample holds one count of this clonotype. V and J are TRBV12-3 or TRBV12-4 and TRBJ2-3; 12 bases are shared with TRBD2. V shed 5 bases and J 8 bases; nucleotides not matched to a gene: 11. The CDR3 spans 16 residues. The CDR3 loop reads CASSATTSGGPGTQYF. The DNA for the CDR3 is TGTGCCAGCAGTGCCACCACTAGCGGGGGGCCAGGTACGCAGTATTTT.

This chain uses TRBV28 with TRBJ1-2; 7 positions agree with TRBD1. CDR3 length: 11 residues. Germline CDR1 reads MDHEN; CDR2 reads SYDVKM. The ends lost 5 bases at V and 7 bases at J; junction bases unmatched: 1. CDR3 DNA: TGTGCCAGCAGTGACAGGGTTGGCTACACCTTC. Translation gives CASSDRVGYTF.

V usage is TRBV19 and J usage is TRBJ1-5; unclear D gene. CDR1 is LNHDA, CDR2 SQIVND, per germline (reference sequence). Trimming took off 5 bases at V and 5 bases at J, with 4 bases between the two ends. The CDR3 is 11 residues long. Here the CDR3 reads CASSDHQPQHF. The CDR3 bases are TGTGCCAGTAGTGATCATCAGCCCCAGCATTTT.

This clonotype occurred once. This chain connects TRBV9 to TRBJ2-3; D might be TRBD1 (7 bases). The germline gives CDR1 SGDLS, CDR2 YYNGEE. The CDR3 runs to 14 residues. Trimming cost V 3 bases and J 4 bases, with 12 bases left between them. The CDR3 DNA is TGTGCCAGCAGCGGACAGGGCGGGGCAGATACGCAGTATTTT. Translating gives CASSGQGGADTQYF.

The count of this clonotype is one. The chain carries TRBV14 and TRBJ2-3; D is uncertain. The germline V gene encodes CDR1 SGHDN and CDR2 FVKESK. V gave up 0 bases and J gave up 6 bases, with 13 bases separating them. The CDR3 has 15 residues. Here the CDR3 reads CASSQEEMARDTQYF. The CDR3 nucleotides are TGTGCCAGCAGCCAAGAGGAGATGGCCCGGGATACGCAGTATTTT.

This clonotype was detected only a few times. The chain combines TRBV20-1 with TRBJ2-5, with no clear D. Per the germline V gene, CDR1 is DFQATT and CDR2 is SNEGSKA (reference sequence). This CDR3 is built from 11 residues. Trimming cost V 6 bases and J 4 bases, with 9 bases left between them. The CDR3 reads CSADDPETQYF. In nucleotides, the CDR3 is TGCAGTGCGGACGACCCAGAGACCCAGTACTTC.

This clonotype was found a few times. The chain is built from TRBV6-2 or TRBV6-3 and TRBJ2-1, with 7 bases aligning to TRBD1. CDR3 size: 12 residues. The germline V gene has CDR1 MNHEY and CDR2 SVGEGT. Unmatched junction bases numbered 4, after V lost 5 bases and J lost 9 bases. The CDR3 sequence is CASSHNRGEQFF. In nucleotides, the CDR3 is TGTGCCAGCAGTCACAACAGGGGTGAGCAGTTCTTC.

This chain uses TRBV20-1 with TRBJ2-4, with TRBD1 matching 9 bases. The assigned J gene may be wrong: the sequence end matches TRBJ2-7 better. The V gene's germline CDR1 is DFQATT and CDR2 SNEGSKA (reference sequence). CDR3 size: 15 residues. The CDR3 nucleotides are TGCAGTGCTAGAGAGAGGGGACAGGGACCCTACGAGCAGTACTTC. It translates to CSARERGQGPYEQYF.

V usage is TRBV6-6 and J usage is TRBJ2-1, with a tentative D call TRBD2 (5 bases). The CDR3 contains 15 residues. V lost 2 bases and J 2 bases, leaving 10 bases between the germline ends. Germline CDR1 is MNHNY and CDR2 is SVGAGI (reference sequence). CDR3 in DNA: TGTGCCAGCAGTTACGAGAGGGAGACCTACAATGAGCAGTTCTTC. Its protein is CASSYERETYNEQFF.

This clonotype was seen a handful of times. The rearrangement joins TRBV27 to TRBJ2-7, with 7 nucleotides matching TRBD2. The end of the DNA aligns better with TRBJ2-5, so the J call may be wrong. CDR1 is MNHEY, CDR2 SMNVEV, per germline (reference sequence). CDR3 length: 15 residues. CDR3 DNA sequence: TGTGCCAGCAATAAGGCGGCGGGGGAGCAAGAGACCCAGTACTTC. This encodes CASNKAAGEQETQYF.

The chain recombines TRBV9 with TRBJ2-1, with TRBD1 as a possible D gene (6 bases). Looked up from germline, CDR1 is SGDLS and CDR2 is YYNGEE. The germline V and J ends were trimmed by 3 bases and 9 bases, with 25 bases remaining between them. The CDR3 contains 17 residues. The CDR3 DNA reads TGTGCCAGCAGCGCGTCGGGACACCTGACTGGGTGGGGTGAGCAGTTCTTC. This codes for CASSASGHLTGWGEQFF. The entire variable domain, with the rest obtained from reference TRBV9 and TRBJ2-1, is as follows: DSGVTQTPKHLITATGQRVTLRCSPRSGDLSVYWYQQSLDQGLQFLIQYYNGEERAKGNILERFSAQQFPDLHSELNLSSLELGDSALYFCASSASGHLTGWGEQFFGPGTRLTVL.

The chain combines TRBV28 with TRBJ2-1; TRBD1 matches 7 bases. Judging by the DNA end, TRBJ2-7 fits better; the J call may be wrong. This CDR3 region has 15 residues. CDR1 is MDHEN and CDR2 is SYDVKM in the germline V gene. The DNA for the CDR3 is TGTGCCAGCATAAGCAGGGGGAGCTCCTACAATGAGCAGTACTTC. The encoded protein is CASISRGSSYNEQYF.

Ten or more counts support this clonotype. This rearrangement joins TRBV5-5 to TRBJ2-7; D gene unclear. Trimming removed 3 bases from V and 2 bases from J, with 12 bases in between. This CDR3 has 14 residues. Germline V gene sequence: CDR1 SGHKS, CDR2 YYEKEE (reference sequence). In nucleotides, the CDR3 is TGTGCCAGCAGCTGGACCCCTGGAACCTACGAGCAGTACTTC. This codes for CASSWTPGTYEQYF.

The chain is built from TRBV2 and TRBJ2-5; D may be TRBD2 (5 bases). The CDR3 extends over 15 amino acids. The V gene lost 2 bases and the J gene lost 1 base, with 11 bases spanning the gap. Germline values: CDR1 SNHLY, CDR2 FYNNEI. The CDR3 spells CASSEYPGFQETQYF. CDR3 bases: TGTGCCAGCAGTGAATACCCGGGGTTCCAAGAGACCCAGTACTTC. The complete variable domain, with remaining parts taken from reference TRBV2 and TRBJ2-5, reads EPEVTQTPSHQVTQMGQEVILRCVPISNHLYFYWYRQILGQKVEFLVSFYNNEISEKSEIFDDQFSVERPDGSNFTLKIRSTKLEDSAMYFCASSEYPGFQETQYFGPGTRLLVL.

The CDR3 spells CASGRGMSDTQYF. Here the CDR3 DNA reads TGTGCTAGTGGCAGAGGAATGAGCGATACGCAGTATTTT. The V gene is TRBV12-5, the J gene TRBJ2-3; unclear D gene. The germline gives CDR1 LGHNT, CDR2 FRNRAP. The CDR3 runs to 13 residues. V lost 6 bases and J 6 bases, leaving 13 bases between the germline ends.

This clonotype turned up a few times. The chain has TRBV7-9 and TRBJ2-1; D may correspond to TRBD1 or TRBD2 (6 bases each). Trimming left V 5 bases short and J 7 bases short, with 18 bases between. Germline loops: CDR1 SEHNR, CDR2 FQNEAQ (reference sequence). CDR3 length: 15 residues. The CDR3, as DNA: TGTGCCAGCAGCCCACTGGGGGGCTCTTCTAATGAGCAGTTCTTC. Its translation: CASSPLGGSSNEQFF.

The chain is built from TRBV4-2 and TRBJ1-4; 8 bases match TRBD1. The germline V gene encodes CDR1 LGHNA and CDR2 YNFKEQ. This CDR3 has 15 residues. V lost 7 bases, J lost 8 bases, and 12 bases stayed unmatched. Here the CDR3 DNA reads TGTGCCAGCAAACCGACGGACAGGGCAAACGAAAAACTGTTTTTT. Its translation: CASKPTDRANEKLFF.

The chain couples TRBV7-9 to TRBJ2-4; D could derive from TRBD1 or TRBD2 (5 bases each). The better agreement between TRBJ2-7 and the DNA end casts doubt on the J call. The CDR3 consists of 14 residues. The germline V gene encodes CDR1 SEHNR and CDR2 FQNEAQ (reference sequence). This CDR3 reads CASSISGPQPEQYF. Written as DNA, the CDR3 is TGTGCCAGCAGTATCTCGGGACCGCAGCCCGAGCAGTACTTC.

This chain uses TRBV6-6 with TRBJ1-4; D unresolved. Between the trimmed V and J ends, which lost 6 bases and 4 bases, there was a span of 12 bases. The CDR3 has 14 residues. CDR1 and CDR2 from the germline V gene are MNHNY and SVGAGI (reference sequence). DNA of the CDR3: TGTGCCAGCAGGGCCGTCCCCGATAATGAAAAACTGTTTTTT. Its translation is CASRAVPDNEKLFF.

There are many counts of this clonotype. The rearrangement uses TRBV4-2 and TRBJ1-2; D is undetermined. The CDR3 consists of 14 residues. CDR1 and CDR2 (germline): LGHNA, YNFKEQ. Trimming cost V 0 bases and J 7 bases, with 12 bases left between them. Here the CDR3 reads CASSQDRRGGGYTF. CDR3 bases: TGTGCCAGCAGCCAAGACCGACGGGGTGGTGGCTACACCTTC.

This clonotype was detected only a few times. V is TRBV10-3 and J is TRBJ2-1; 13 bases are shared with TRBD2. The germline V gene has CDR1 ENHRY and CDR2 SYGVKD. The CDR3 runs to 16 residues. The junction had 4 bases not matched to a gene; V was cut back by 2 bases and J by 6 bases. CDR3 loop: CAISETRLAGGNEQFF. CDR3 coding DNA: TGTGCCATCAGTGAGACTAGACTAGCGGGGGGCAATGAGCAGTTCTTC.

J is TRBJ2-4 and V is TRBV5-6; D remains unclear. The J call is in doubt because the DNA end fits TRBJ2-7 better. CDR1 is SGHDT and CDR2 is YYEEEE in the germline V gene. CDR3 length: 17 residues. CDR3 coding DNA: TGTGCCAGCAGCTTGCGCCAACCGGGTTTCGCCCTGGGCGAGCAGTACTTC. The encoded protein is CASSLRQPGFALGEQYF.

The gene calls are TRBV20-1 and TRBJ1-2, with D tentatively TRBD1 (5 bases). CDR3 size: 14 residues. V gave up 3 bases and J gave up 4 bases, with 15 bases separating them. CDR1 is DFQATT, CDR2 SNEGSKA, per germline (reference sequence). The CDR3 DNA reads as TGCAGTGCTAGTGCCGGGGGATTGGCCTATGGCTACACCTTC. Amino acids: CSASAGGLAYGYTF.